This TCR beta chain stems from a study of CD8+CD57+ T cells in acquired aplastic anemia. Turning to the study itself: Sorted CD4+ and CD8+ cells gave an average of roughly 3.3 ug of DNA.

Genomic DNA, the template, was used for profiling of the TCR beta VDJ and CDR3. TCRdb re-called the reads with MiXCR, one entry per CDR3 protein. This sample has 60,000 or so distinct CDR3 sequences, with around 55% found just once. This CDR3 contains 16 residues. The germline V and J ends were trimmed by 5 bases and 7 bases, with 21 bases remaining between them. The germline gives CDR1 SGHAT, CDR2 FQNNGV. Study-level findings and limits: It was found that about 31 CD8+ CDR3 sequences were shared between patients and controls. Patients versus controls showed no significant CD8+ Simpson's diversity difference.

Note on this clonotype: Antigen: not known.

The TCR sequence derives from a human donor in good health, serving as a control. What was sequenced was sorted CD4+, CD8+, or CD8+CD57+ T cells (not recorded which) from PBMCs. J is TRBJ1-5 and V is TRBV11-2, with a possible D match to TRBD1 (5 bases). The CDR3 sequence: CASSERGGLFGQPQHF. The DNA for the CDR3 is TGTGCCAGCAGCGAAAGGGGTGGCTTATTTGGACAGCCCCAGCATTTT.